Below, one T cell receptor (beta chain) is given with its context. Antigen unknown. V shed 3 bases, J shed 4 bases, and the junction held 5 bases outside the gene matches. Germline loops: CDR1 WNHNN, CDR2 SYGVQD (reference sequence). This CDR3 comprises 15 residues. This record belongs to a study of cytomegalovirus exposure and HLA in healthy donors. Overall study findings and caveats: Researchers reported in a later analysis that common viral pathogens appeared linked to several top clusters.

The PCR employed 60 Vbeta primers together with 13 Jbeta primers. Here immunoSEQ multiplex PCR was the method, and the copy in TCRdb shows in-frame clones only, minus some. The table shows around 200,000 clones, with under 85% occurring only once. Sequencing was carried out using PBMCs. The TCR comes from a woman aged 45 to 65 in good health and CMV-seropositive. The chain employs TRBV10-1 and TRBJ2-1, with 8 bases that match TRBD1. The CDR3 is CASSDQGQAYNEQFF. In nucleotides, the CDR3 is TGCGCCAGCAGTGACCAGGGACAGGCGTACAATGAGCAGTTCTTC.